This T cell receptor (beta chain) comes out of a study of T cell repertoires in cytomegalovirus infection. TCRdb re-analysed the reads in MiXCR, keeping a single row per CDR3 protein. The sample lists under 600,000 distinct CDR3 sequences, 16% occurring once. This clonotype was seen more than once but under ten times. Germline loops: CDR1 SNHLY, CDR2 FYNNEI. The CDR3 extends over 15 amino acids. J gave up 4 bases and V 9 bases, and 10 bases lay outside the gene matches. The chain uses TRBV2 and TRBJ1-5; 9 bases are shared with TRBD1. Sequencing used CD8+ T cells from PBMCs. This receptor was identified in a human donor in good health (CMV status not recorded). Some clones in this sample may be carry-over from other donors' samples. CDR3 coding DNA: TGTGCCAGTGAAGCTCTAGGACAGGGGAATCAGCCCCAGCATTTT. Its protein product is CASEALGQGNQPQHF.